One sample yielded the 24 T cell receptor beta chains listed below, sequenced in a study of shared clonotypes between healthy human individuals. Libraries were prepared by immunoSEQ multiplex PCR; TCRdb keeps only in-frame clonotypes and omits some of them. The sample gives approximately 2,000,000 clones, about nine tenths of which show up once; 0.37% is in the top ten. Sequenced input: naive CD4+ T cells from PBMCs. Subset described: CD45RA+ positively selected. Receptors originate from a young man in good health. Some clones in this sample may be carry-over from other donors' samples.

This chain connects TRBV5-1 to TRBJ2-3; 9 nucleotides line up with TRBD2. The germline V gene encodes CDR1 SGHRS and CDR2 YFSETQ. The V and J ends lost 2 bases and 2 bases, in that order; junction bases with no gene match: 12. The CDR3 extends over 18 amino acids. Written as DNA, the CDR3 is TGCGCCAGCAGCTTAGAGCGGGAGGTCCTTTTTCACACAGATACGCAGTATTTT. It is translated as CASSLEREVLFHTDTQYF.

The rearrangement links TRBV11-2 to TRBJ2-1, with TRBD1 matching over 9 bases. The trim removed 4 bases at V and 9 bases at J, leaving 7 bases unmatched. This CDR3 spans 14 amino acids. CDR1 and CDR2 (germline): SGHAT, FQNNGV. The CDR3 sequence: CASSWTGAQVEQFF. The CDR3 DNA follows: TGTGCCAGCAGCTGGACAGGGGCTCAGGTTGAGCAGTTCTTC.

V is TRBV16 and J is TRBJ1-4, with unresolved D. Trimming cost V 4 bases and J 5 bases, with 8 bases left between them. CDR1 is KGHSY, CDR2 FQNENV, per germline. The CDR3 totals 13 residues. Here the CDR3 reads CASSLIQNEKLFF. In DNA form, the CDR3 reads TGTGCCAGCAGCCTCATTCAAAATGAAAAACTGTTTTTT.

The chain combines TRBV19 with TRBJ1-2; 9 positions match TRBD1. V gave up 9 bases and J gave up 4 bases; unmatched junction bases: 9. The CDR3 extends over 14 amino acids. Germline CDR1 reads LNHDA; CDR2 reads SQIVND (reference sequence). CDR3 protein: CASNTRDRVYGYTF. The CDR3 DNA is TGTGCCAGCAATACACGGGACAGGGTCTATGGCTACACCTTC.

This chain connects TRBV2 to TRBJ2-2; TRBD2 matches at 7 bases. This CDR3 has 16 amino acids. V was pared by 2 bases and J by 1 base, with 4 bases of the junction left unmatched. Looked up from germline, CDR1 is SNHLY and CDR2 is FYNNEI. CDR3 loop: CASSEYGGGNTGELFF. The DNA for the CDR3 is TGTGCCAGCAGTGAATATGGCGGGGGGAACACCGGGGAGCTGTTTTTT.

The chain links TRBV19 to TRBJ1-1; D is possibly TRBD1 (5 bases). The V end lost 4 bases, the J end lost 6 bases, and 12 bases lay between the germline ends. Germline V lookup: CDR1 LNHDA, CDR2 SQIVND (reference sequence). This CDR3 has 13 amino acids. CDR3 region: CASSTRQFPEAFF. Written as DNA, the CDR3 is TGTGCCAGTAGTACCCGACAGTTTCCTGAAGCTTTCTTT. Filled out from reference TRBV19 and TRBJ1-1, the complete variable domain reads DGGITQSPKYLFRKEGQNVTLSCEQNLNHDAMYWYRQDPGQGLRLIYYSQIVNDFQKGDIAEGYSVSREKKESFPLTVTSAQKNPTAFYLCASSTRQFPEAFFGQGTRLTVV.

The chain recombines TRBV27 with TRBJ2-1; possibly TRBD2 for D (6 bases). CDR3 size: 16 residues. Germline V gene lookup returns CDR1 MNHEY and CDR2 SMNVEV (reference sequence). The V and J ends lost 2 bases and 3 bases respectively, with 14 bases between them. CDR3 coding DNA: TGTGCCAGCAGTTTAGGGACTCCAATCCACTACAATGAGCAGTTCTTC. Amino acid sequence: CASSLGTPIHYNEQFF.

The CDR3: CSVGRTTYEQYF. In nucleotides, the CDR3 is TGCAGCGTTGGACGCACAACCTACGAGCAGTACTTC. V gene TRBV29-1 combines with J gene TRBJ2-5, with D hard to call. The tail of the sequence fits TRBJ2-7 better, so the J call may be wrong. The length of the CDR3 is 12 residues. The germline CDR1 and CDR2 sequences are SQVTM and ANQGSEA.

In this sample, this clone turned up a few times. The CDR3 spells CASSLDNEQFF. CDR3 nucleotides: TGTGCCAGCAGCTTAGACAATGAGCAGTTCTTC. The rearrangement links TRBV11-2 to TRBJ2-1, with no clear D. Trimming cost V 0 bases and J 6 bases, with 0 bases left between them. Germline lookup yields CDR1 SGHAT and CDR2 FQNNGV. The CDR3 runs to 11 residues.

About this clone: This CDR3 is also generated by other DNA sequences in the sample. This sequence joins TRBV6-5 and TRBJ2-7; TRBD1 aligns across 9 bases. CDR3 length: 14 residues. V lost 2 bases, J lost 4 bases, and 3 bases stayed unmatched. The germline V gene encodes CDR1 MNHEY and CDR2 SVGAGI. CDR3 DNA: TGTGCCAGCAGTTACGACAGGGGGAGATACGAGCAGTACTTC. It translates to CASSYDRGRYEQYF.

On this clone: The same CDR3 also results from other DNA sequences found in this sample. V and J are TRBV28 and TRBJ2-7, with D perhaps matching TRBD1 (5 bases). The ends were cut back, 5 bases at V and 3 bases at J, with 11 bases in the middle. The V gene's germline CDR1 is MDHEN and CDR2 SYDVKM. The CDR3 has 13 residues. The CDR3 here is CASSPGQGYEQYF. The CDR3 region has the DNA TGTGCCAGCAGTCCCGGACAAGGCTACGAGCAGTACTTC.

The chain recombines TRBV28 with TRBJ2-5; the D is unclear. CDR1 is MDHEN and CDR2 is SYDVKM in the germline V gene. This CDR3 spans 13 amino acids. V shed 10 bases and J shed 0 bases, with 12 bases lying between them. CDR3 in DNA: TGTGCCACCCTAGGACGGAACCAAGAGACCCAGTACTTC. Encoded protein: CATLGRNQETQYF. Full variable domain (outside the CDR3, taken from reference TRBV28 and TRBJ2-5): DVKVTQSSRYLVKRTGEKVFLECVQDMDHENMFWYRQDPGLGLRLIYFSYDVKMKEKGDIPEGYSVSREKKERFSLILESASTNQTSMYLCATLGRNQETQYFGPGTRLLVL.

The chain has TRBV2 and TRBJ1-3, with D possibly matching TRBD1 (5 bases). V was pared by 10 bases and J by 0 bases, with 16 bases between. The germline V gene encodes CDR1 SNHLY and CDR2 FYNNEI. The CDR3 extends over 15 amino acids. This CDR3 reads CATSPGRNSGNTIYF. The CDR3 DNA reads TGTGCCACTAGCCCGGGACGCAACTCTGGAAACACCATATATTTT.

The V gene is TRBV27, the J gene TRBJ2-3; D not resolved. CDR1 and CDR2 (germline): MNHEY, SMNVEV (reference sequence). This CDR3 is 12 amino acids long. Trimming left V 6 bases short and J 2 bases short, with 6 bases between. This CDR3 reads CASSNPTDTQYF. CDR3 nucleotides: TGTGCCAGCAGCAACCCCACAGATACGCAGTATTTT.

The chain has TRBV4-1 and TRBJ1-5, with D hard to call. This CDR3 spans 17 amino acids. Germline V gene lookup returns CDR1 MGHRA and CDR2 YSYEKL. V lost 0 bases to trimming and J lost 0 bases, with 12 bases between them. Here the CDR3 reads CASSQDHSRGSNQPQHF. The CDR3, as DNA: TGCGCCAGCAGCCAAGATCATTCACGGGGTAGCAATCAGCCCCAGCATTTT.

This chain uses TRBV5-1 with TRBJ1-6; D might be TRBD1 (6 bases). The CDR3 is made up of 16 amino acids. The ends were cut back, 2 bases at V and 5 bases at J, with 14 bases in the middle. From germline, CDR1 is SGHRS and CDR2 YFSETQ. DNA of the CDR3: TGCGCCAGCAGCTTTAACCGGGACACAGATAATTCACCCCTCCACTTT. Amino acid sequence: CASSFNRDTDNSPLHF.

The CDR3 DNA follows: TGCGCCAGCAGCTTATCTGCCAGGGATGGTCCTGAAGCTTTCTTT. Its protein is CASSLSARDGPEAFF. The chain uses TRBV5-1 and TRBJ1-1; perhaps TRBD1 as D (5 bases). Germline V gene data show CDR1 as SGHRS and CDR2 as YFSETQ. CDR3 length equals 15 residues. Deletions cut 2 bases from V and 6 bases from J, with 17 bases between.

J is TRBJ2-7 and V is TRBV27, with a weak D call TRBD1 (8 bases). Trimming pared 5 bases from V and 1 base from J, leaving 15 bases between. CDR1 and CDR2 from the germline V gene are MNHEY and SMNVEV (reference sequence). This CDR3 comprises 15 residues. The DNA of the CDR3 is TGTGCCAGCAGTCCCGACAGGGGAGGGTCCTACGAGCAGTACTTC. Protein product: CASSPDRGGSYEQYF.

The chain joins TRBV27 to TRBJ1-1; unclear D gene. Germline V gene sequence: CDR1 MNHEY, CDR2 SMNVEV (reference sequence). The CDR3 covers 16 residues. Trimming pared 4 bases from V and 0 bases from J, leaving 15 bases between. As DNA, the CDR3 is TGTGCCAGCAGTTCCAAACTGAGAGCGGTGAACACTGAAGCTTTCTTT. This translates into CASSSKLRAVNTEAFF.

J is TRBJ2-7 and V is TRBV7-3; D possibly matches TRBD1 or TRBD2 (5 bases each). The CDR3 spans 14 residues. Germline V gives CDR1 SGHTA, CDR2 FQGTGA. V gave up 4 bases and J gave up 2 bases, with 12 bases separating them. CDR3 region: CASSSPGPTYEQYF. In DNA form, the CDR3 reads TGTGCCAGCAGCTCACCGGGACCCACCTACGAGCAGTACTTC.

V is TRBV5-1 and J is TRBJ2-1; 9 bases fit TRBD2. CDR3 length: 12 amino acids. CDR1 is SGHRS and CDR2 is YFSETQ in the germline V gene. The V and J ends lost 3 bases and 15 bases, in that order; junction bases with no gene match: 7. The CDR3 loop reads CASSSDSGRGFF. The CDR3 DNA follows: TGCGCCAGCAGCTCGGATAGCGGGAGAGGGTTCTTC.

The table lists this clone with a count of one. CDR3 region: CASSLLTAVYGYTF. The CDR3 DNA reads TGTGCCAGCAGTTTATTGACAGCCGTCTATGGCTACACCTTC. The V and J genes are TRBV28 and TRBJ1-2; D possibly corresponds to TRBD1 (5 bases). The CDR3 has 14 amino acids. Trimming shortened V by 1 base and J by 4 bases, and 10 bases separated the two germline ends. The germline V gene has CDR1 MDHEN and CDR2 SYDVKM.

The chain carries TRBV30 and TRBJ1-5; D remains ambiguous. This CDR3 region has 13 residues. CDR1 is GTSNPN, CDR2 SVGIG, per germline (reference sequence). V was pared by 1 base and J by 4 bases, with 8 bases between. CDR3 coding DNA: TGTGCCTGGAGTGCAGAGGCTAATCAGCCCCAGCATTTT. Residues: CAWSAEANQPQHF.

DNA for the CDR3: TGTGCCAGCAGTGAAGAGACAGGGGGCCCCGGTCAGCCCCAGCATTTT. Translated: CASSEETGGPGQPQHF. The chain is built from TRBV6-1 and TRBJ1-5; 10 bases agree with TRBD1. Trimming removed 1 base from V and 6 bases from J; junction bases left unmatched: 6. CDR1 is MNHNS and CDR2 is SASEGT in the germline V gene. The CDR3 has 16 residues.